This T cell receptor (beta chain) was recorded in a study of blood T cells in healthy people across ages. The CDR3 spans 14 residues. The germline V gene has CDR1 SGDLS and CDR2 YYNGEE. Findings of the study overall: As age increased, TCR beta diversity per million T cells fell in a roughly linear fashion. There were more naive CD4+ cells and higher diversity in long-lived donors than in aged donors.

The sample holds a few counts of this clonotype. What it binds is not known. The donors, aged about 6 to 100, were healthy Caucasians from Russia. The authors ran a second PCR of 7 to 11 cycles using a sample-barcoded 5' primer and a J-beta primer mix. Tags on each cDNA molecule came from a template-switch adaptor with 12 random nucleotides. From the 5' RACE reads, TCRdb called clonotypes with MiXCR, one entry per CDR3 protein. The top ten hold roughly 30% of the sample, which has 250,000 to 300,000 distinct CDR3 sequences, roughly 26% seen once. Sample: blood. This sequence was found in a woman in her seventies in good health. The chain has TRBV9 and TRBJ2-1; 10 bases map to TRBD1. The end of the DNA aligns better with TRBJ2-5, so the J call may be wrong. In nucleotides, the CDR3 is TGTGCCAGCAGCCGTGGGACAGGGGAGGAGACCCAGTACTTC. This sequence encodes CASSRGTGEETQYF.